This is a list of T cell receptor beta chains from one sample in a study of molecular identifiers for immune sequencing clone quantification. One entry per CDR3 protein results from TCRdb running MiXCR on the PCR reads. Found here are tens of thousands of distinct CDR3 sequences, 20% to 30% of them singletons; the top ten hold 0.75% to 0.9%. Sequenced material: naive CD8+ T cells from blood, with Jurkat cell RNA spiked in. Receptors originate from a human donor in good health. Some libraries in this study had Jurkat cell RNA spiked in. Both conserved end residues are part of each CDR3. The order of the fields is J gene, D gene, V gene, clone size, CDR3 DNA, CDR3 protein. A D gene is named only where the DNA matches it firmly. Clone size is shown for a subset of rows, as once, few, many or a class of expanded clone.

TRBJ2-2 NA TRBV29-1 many TGCAGCACCACGGGGCAGGGCGCCGGGGAGCTGTTTTTT CSTTGQGAGELFF
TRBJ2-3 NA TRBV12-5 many TGTGCTAGTGGTTTAGGAGATACGCAGTATTTT CASGLGDTQYF
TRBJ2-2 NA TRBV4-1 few TGCGCCAGCAGCCAGGCCGGCGGGGAGCTGTTTTTT CASSQAGGELFF
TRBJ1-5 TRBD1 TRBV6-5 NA TGTGCCAGCAGTTACGGGGGACAGGGTCAGCCCCAGCATTTT CASSYGGQGQPQHF
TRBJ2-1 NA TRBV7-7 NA TGTGCTAGCAGCTTAAGAAGGGGAAATGAGCAGTTCTTC CASSLRRGNEQFF
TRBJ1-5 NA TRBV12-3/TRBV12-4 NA TGTGTCAGCAGTGTTGGGGGACTAGCAAATCAGCCCCAGCATTTT CVSSVGGLANQPQHF
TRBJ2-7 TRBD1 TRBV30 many TGTGCCTGGAGTGTGTCCCCGACAGGGGCCTACGAGCAGTACTTC CAWSVSPTGAYEQYF
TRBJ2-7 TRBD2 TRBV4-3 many TGCGCCAGCAGCCCAATGACTAGCTCCGACGAGCAGTACTTC CASSPMTSSDEQYF
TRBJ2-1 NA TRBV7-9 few TGTGCCAGCAGCCCCCAAAGGACTGAGCAGTTCTTC CASSPQRTEQFF
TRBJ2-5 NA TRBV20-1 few TGCAGTGCTCCTCCCTTGGCGCTAGCTACTCTCCAAGAGACCCAGTACTTC CSAPPLALATLQETQYF
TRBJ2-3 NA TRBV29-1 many TGCAGCGTTGAAGACTGGGACGACACAGATACGCAGTATTTT CSVEDWDDTDTQYF
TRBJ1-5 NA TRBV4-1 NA TGCGCCAGCAGCCAAGTATTAGTACAGGGTAACCAGCCCCAGCATTTT CASSQVLVQGNQPQHF
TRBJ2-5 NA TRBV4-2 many TGTGCCAGCAGCCAAGATGAGGGGTCGCCCTATGAGACCCAGTACTTC CASSQDEGSPYETQYF
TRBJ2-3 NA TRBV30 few TGTGCCTGGAGTCCTCCGACTTGGAACCCCACAGATACGCAGTATTTT CAWSPPTWNPTDTQYF
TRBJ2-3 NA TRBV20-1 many TGCAGGCCGGGCCTTGAGACAGATACGCAGTATTTT CRPGLETDTQYF
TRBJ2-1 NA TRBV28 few TGTGCCAGCAGTCCATTAGCGGTTTTCTACAGTGAGCAGTTCTTC CASSPLAVFYSEQFF
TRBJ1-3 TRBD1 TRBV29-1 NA TGCAGCGTTGAAGCACAGGGGGGAAACACCATATATTTT CSVEAQGGNTIYF
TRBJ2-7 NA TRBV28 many TGTGCCAGCAGTCTATCGGCCGGGGGGCTCTACGAGCAGTACTTC CASSLSAGGLYEQYF
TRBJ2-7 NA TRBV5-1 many TGCGCCAGCAGCTTGCTAGGAGGGGGGCTCGAGCAGTACTTC CASSLLGGGLEQYF
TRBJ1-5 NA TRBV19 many TGTGCCAGTAACTGGCTACTGGGGAATCAGCCCCAGCATTTT CASNWLLGNQPQHF
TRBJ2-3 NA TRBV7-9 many TGTGCCAGCAGCTTGGGGGAAAAAGATACGCAGTATTTT CASSLGEKDTQYF
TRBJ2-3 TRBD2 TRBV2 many TGTGCCAGCAGTGGACTAGCGGGGGTTAGCACAGATACGCAGTATTTT CASSGLAGVSTDTQYF
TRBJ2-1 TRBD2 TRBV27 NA TGTGCCAGCAGCCTTGGGGTAGCGGGGGGCATACAGGGGAATGAGCAGTTCTTC CASSLGVAGGIQGNEQFF
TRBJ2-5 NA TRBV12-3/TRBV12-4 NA TGTGCCAGCAGTTTAGCGGGGGGGCTGTCAGAGACCCAGTACTTC CASSLAGGLSETQYF
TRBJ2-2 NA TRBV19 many TGTGCCAGTTTGGCGAACACCGGGGAGCTGTTTTTT CASLANTGELFF
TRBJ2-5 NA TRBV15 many TGTGCCACCAGCAGAGTTTTGGAGCAAGAGACCCAGTACTTC CATSRVLEQETQYF
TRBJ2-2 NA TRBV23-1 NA TGCGCCAGCAGTCAATCCCACGGGCTTAGCACCGGGGAGCTGTTTTTT CASSQSHGLSTGELFF
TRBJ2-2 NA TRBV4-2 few TGTGCCAGCAGCCAAGTCTTCAGGACGGACAAGAACACCGGGGAGCTGTTTTTT CASSQVFRTDKNTGELFF
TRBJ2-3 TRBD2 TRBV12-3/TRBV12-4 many TGTGCCAGCAGTCCAGCGGGGGGAGATACGCAGTATTTT CASSPAGGDTQYF
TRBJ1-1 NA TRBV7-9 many TGTGCCAGCAGCTTAGTGGAGGGGCCCCCTCCTGAAGCTTTCTTT CASSLVEGPPPEAFF
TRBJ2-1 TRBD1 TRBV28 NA TGTGCCAGCAGTTCACTGGACAGGGACGTTAACAATGAGCAGTTCTTC CASSSLDRDVNNEQFF
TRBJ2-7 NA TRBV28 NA TGTGCCAGCAGTTTAGCAGCCCCCAGGGACGAGCAGTACTTC CASSLAAPRDEQYF
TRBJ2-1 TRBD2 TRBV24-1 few TGTGCCACCATGAAAAACCCCGGGGAGGGCCTTGATGAGCAGTTCTTC CATMKNPGEGLDEQFF
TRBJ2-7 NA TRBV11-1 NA TGTGCCAGCAGCTTGGCAGGGTCATCCTACAAGCAGTACTTC CASSLAGSSYKQYF
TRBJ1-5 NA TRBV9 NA TGTGCCAGCAACGTACGGAAGGAGCCCCAGCATTTT CASNVRKEPQHF
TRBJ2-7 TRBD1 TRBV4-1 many TGCGCCAGCAGCCCCACGGACAGGAACTCCTACGAGCAGTACTTC CASSPTDRNSYEQYF
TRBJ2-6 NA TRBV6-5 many TGTGCCAGCAGTTATTTCTCTGGGGCCAACGTCCTGACTTTC CASSYFSGANVLTF
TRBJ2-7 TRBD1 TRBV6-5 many TGTGCCAGCAGTTCCCCGGTACAGGGGAAGGGGCTCGAGCAGTACTTC CASSSPVQGKGLEQYF
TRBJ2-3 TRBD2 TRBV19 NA TGTGCCAGTAGTCTACTAGCGTTCACTAGCACAGATACGCAGTATTTT CASSLLAFTSTDTQYF
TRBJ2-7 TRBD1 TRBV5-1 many TGCGCCAGCAGCAACAGGGGTCAGAGCTCCTACGAGCAGTACTTC CASSNRGQSSYEQYF
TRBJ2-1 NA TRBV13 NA TGTGCCAGCAGCTTAGATTTGGGGCGGGAGCAGTTCTTC CASSLDLGREQFF
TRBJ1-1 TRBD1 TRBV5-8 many TGTGCCAGCAGCTCGGGACAGGGAAACACTGAAGCTTTCTTT CASSSGQGNTEAFF
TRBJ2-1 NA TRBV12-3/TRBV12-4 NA TGTGCCAGCAGTTTTCTCGCCGGGCAGGTACCTTACAATGAGCAGTTCTTC CASSFLAGQVPYNEQFF
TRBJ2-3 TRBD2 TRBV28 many TGTGCCAGCAGTTTATCCAGCGGGAGGTCAGATACGCAGTATTTT CASSLSSGRSDTQYF
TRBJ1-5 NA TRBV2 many TGTGCCAGCAGCAGATTCGGGACCGAGTGGCCCCAGCATTTT CASSRFGTEWPQHF
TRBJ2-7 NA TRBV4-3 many TGCGCCAGCAGCCAAGACAGGGTCGGGTCCTACGAGCAGTACTTC CASSQDRVGSYEQYF
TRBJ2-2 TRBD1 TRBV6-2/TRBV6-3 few TGTGCCAGCAGTTACTCGGGGGACAGGGGTGACACCGGGGAGCTGTTTTTT CASSYSGDRGDTGELFF
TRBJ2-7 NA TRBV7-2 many TGTGCCAGCAGCTTCAAGGGGGCCTACGAGCAGTACTTC CASSFKGAYEQYF
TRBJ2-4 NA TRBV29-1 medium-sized TGCAGCGTTTTTTCGACCGGAAACATTCAGTACTTC CSVFSTGNIQYF
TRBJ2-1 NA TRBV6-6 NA TGTGCCAGCAGTTACTCGTATCCGGAGAATGAGCAGTTCTTC CASSYSYPENEQFF
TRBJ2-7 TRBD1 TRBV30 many TGTGCCTGGGGACGGACCGGGACAGCTTCCTACGAGCAGTACTTC CAWGRTGTASYEQYF
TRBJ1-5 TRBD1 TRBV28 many TGTGCCAGCAGCCCAGGGACAGGGCATTGGCAGCCCCAGCATTTT CASSPGTGHWQPQHF
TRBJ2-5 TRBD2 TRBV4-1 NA TGCGCCAGCAGCCAACAACCGGGGACTAGCGACCAAGAGCCCCAGTACTTC CASSQQPGTSDQEPQYF
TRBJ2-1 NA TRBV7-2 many TGTGCCAGCAGCTCCGGCCACAATGAGCAGTTCTTC CASSSGHNEQFF